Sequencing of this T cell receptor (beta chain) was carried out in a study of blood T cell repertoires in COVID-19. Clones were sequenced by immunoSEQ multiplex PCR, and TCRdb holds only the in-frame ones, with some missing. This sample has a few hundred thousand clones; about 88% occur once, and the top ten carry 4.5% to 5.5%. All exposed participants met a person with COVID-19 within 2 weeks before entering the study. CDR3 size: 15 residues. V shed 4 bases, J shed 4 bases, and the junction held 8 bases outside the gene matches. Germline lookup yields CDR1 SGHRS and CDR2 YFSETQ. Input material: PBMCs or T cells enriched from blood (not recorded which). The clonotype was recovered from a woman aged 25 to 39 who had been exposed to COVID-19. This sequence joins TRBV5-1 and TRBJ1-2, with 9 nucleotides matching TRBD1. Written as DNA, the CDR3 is TGCGCCAGCAGCCGCGGGACAGGGAGAAGCTATGGCTACACCTTC. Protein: CASSRGTGRSYGYTF.